The following is a T cell receptor beta chain sequence with its context. Antigen unknown. This sample was included in a study of T cell repertoires in cytomegalovirus infection. CDR3 length equals 15 residues. V was cut by 0 bases and J by 6 bases, with 11 bases left in between. Looked up from germline, CDR1 is KGHSH and CDR2 is LQKENI. TCRdb ran MiXCR on the reads and lists one entry per CDR3 protein. This sample has a few hundred thousand distinct CDR3 sequences, with more than 20% found just once. The gene calls are TRBV18 and TRBJ2-2, with D possibly matching TRBD1 (6 bases). Source: cultured PBMCs, taken from culture after CMV antigen stimulation. The clonotype comes from a human donor in good health (CMV status not recorded). Some clones in this sample may be carry-over from other donors' samples. CDR3 coding DNA: TGTGCCAGCTCACCACCGACAGGCGGTTCCGGGGAGCTGTTTTTT. Translating it yields CASSPPTGGSGELFF.